The present entry profiles one TCR beta chain with its context. What it binds is not known. A J-beta primer mix and a sample-barcoded 5' primer were used in a second PCR of roughly 6 to 12 cycles. Researchers report that a template-switch adaptor with 12 random nucleotides tagged each cDNA molecule. TCRdb reprocessed the 5' RACE reads via MiXCR and lists one record per CDR3 protein. The repertoire holds around 800,000 distinct CDR3 sequences, with 40% to 50% as singletons. The data derive from a study of blood T cells in healthy people across ages. Study background: Template switching captured about one barcoded beta molecule per two T cells.

The germline V gene has CDR1 KGHSH and CDR2 LQKENI. V was pared by 0 bases and J by 0 bases, with 9 bases between. The CDR3 runs to 15 residues. Overall study results and limits: Estimates based on one million T cells were treated as lower bounds.

This chain connects TRBV18 to TRBJ2-7; a possible D gene is TRBD2 (6 bases). Specimen: blood. The clonotype was recovered from a man in his fifties or sixties in good health. Written as DNA, the CDR3 is TGTGCCAGCTCACCACCGGCGGGACTCTCCTACGAGCAGTACTTC. As protein: CASSPPAGLSYEQYF.